This T cell receptor (beta chain) was recorded in a study of CD8 T cells in Susac syndrome. With random hexamers, 0.5 to 1 ug RNA was reverse transcribed. TCRdb independently ran MiXCR on the immunoSEQ multiplex PCR reads; one entry per CDR3 protein. The data hold around 130,000 distinct CDR3 sequences, with about 95% observed a single time. This CDR3 spans 15 amino acids. Germline CDR1 LNHDA, CDR2 SQIVND (reference sequence). The V and J ends lost 2 bases and 1 base respectively, with 8 bases between them. This TCR was recovered from a human donor in good health. What was sequenced was CD4+ T cells from PBMCs. The J gene is TRBJ2-2, the V gene TRBV19; possible D gene TRBD1, 5 bases. The CDR3 loop is CASSIQGLNTGELFF. The CDR3 bases are TGTGCCAGTAGTATACAGGGCCTGAACACCGGGGAGCTGTTTTTT.